This is a list of T cell receptor beta chains from one sample in a study of shared clonotypes between healthy human individuals. Profiled with immunoSEQ multiplex PCR; TCRdb holds only in-frame clones, not every one. Of roughly 2.2 million clones in the sample, roughly 92% were seen once. Sequenced material: naive CD4+ T cells from PBMCs. These TCRs come from a man between 18 and 35 years old in good health. Some clones in this sample may be carry-over from other donors' samples. The CDR3 runs from the conserved cysteine through the conserved F or W. Fields, in order: clone size, J gene, D gene, V gene, CDR3 protein, CDR3 DNA. D genes are given only for firm matches. The size of a clone is reported for some rows only, either as once, few or many, or as a class for expanded clones.

. | TRBJ2-7 | . | TRBV28 | CASSTLNGSEQYF | TGTGCCAGCAGCACCCTAAATGGGAGCGAGCAGTACTTC
. | TRBJ2-3 | TRBD2 | TRBV6-6 | CAYRPGGTDTQYF | TGTGCATACAGGCCGGGAGGTACAGATACGCAGTATTTT
. | TRBJ1-6 | . | TRBV7-9 | CASSFSRRNSPLHF | TGTGCCAGCAGCTTCTCCCGACGTAATTCACCCCTCCACTTT
once | TRBJ2-2 | . | TRBV14 | CASSQYNPNTGELFF | TGTGCCAGCAGCCAATACAACCCGAACACCGGGGAGCTGTTTTTT
. | TRBJ2-1 | . | TRBV5-1 | CASSLVGNSYNEQFF | TGCGCCAGCAGCTTGGTCGGGAACTCCTACAATGAGCAGTTCTTC
. | TRBJ2-2 | TRBD2 | TRBV7-2 | CASRPGGPGTGELFF | TGTGCCAGCAGGCCGGGGGGGCCGGGCACCGGGGAGCTGTTTTTT
once | TRBJ2-1 | TRBD2 | TRBV5-1 | CASSLGLAGYNEQFF | TGCGCCAGCAGCTTAGGACTAGCGGGATACAATGAGCAGTTCTTC
. | TRBJ2-1 | TRBD2 | TRBV10-2 | CASSLAGGLGEQFF | TGCGCCAGCAGTCTAGCGGGAGGGTTAGGTGAGCAGTTCTTC
. | TRBJ2-7 | . | TRBV9 | CASSVSGRYYEQYF | TGTGCCAGCAGCGTCTCTGGACGGTACTACGAGCAGTACTTC
. | TRBJ1-3 | . | TRBV5-1 | CASSLSAGNTIYF | TGCGCCAGCAGCTTGTCGGCAGGGAACACCATATATTTT
. | TRBJ1-1 | . | TRBV7-9 | CASSPSRSGNPEAFF | TGTGCCAGCAGCCCTAGTCGGAGCGGGAATCCTGAAGCTTTCTTT
. | TRBJ2-1 | . | TRBV29-1 | CSVALAPGNEQFF | TGCAGCGTTGCACTAGCCCCCGGGAATGAGCAGTTCTTC
. | TRBJ2-3 | TRBD1 | TRBV11-2 | CASSSQRQGRNTQYF | TGTGCCAGCAGCTCTCAACGACAGGGTAGGAATACGCAGTATTTT
. | TRBJ2-2 | . | TRBV15 | CATTDRRANTGELFF | TGTGCCACCACCGACCGACGGGCGAACACCGGGGAGCTGTTTTTT
. | TRBJ2-2 | . | TRBV2 | CASSELGGLNTGELFF | TGTGCCAGCAGTGAACTTGGAGGGCTGAACACCGGGGAGCTGTTTTTT
. | TRBJ1-1 | . | TRBV5-1 | CASSQTLGGWTEAFF | TGCGCCAGCAGCCAAACTCTAGGGGGTTGGACTGAAGCTTTCTTT
. | TRBJ2-2 | . | TRBV28 | CASSRAGELFF | TGTGCCAGCAGTAGAGCCGGGGAGCTGTTTTTT
. | TRBJ2-3 | . | TRBV2 | CASSFQGIGDTQYF | TGTGCCAGCAGTTTCCAGGGGATTGGAGATACGCAGTATTTT
. | TRBJ1-5 | . | TRBV19 | CASSILNPTGQPQHF | TGTGCCAGTAGTATTCTCAATCCAACGGGACAGCCCCAGCATTTT
. | TRBJ2-2 | TRBD2 | TRBV19 | CASSTRTSLDPGELFF | TGTGCCAGTAGTACGAGGACTAGTCTCGACCCCGGGGAGCTGTTTTTT
. | TRBJ1-2 | . | TRBV5-6 | CASSRSPYGYTF | TGTGCCAGCAGCAGGTCCCCCTATGGCTACACCTTC
. | TRBJ1-6 | . | TRBV19 | CASSIGEDSPLHF | TGTGCCAGTAGTATTGGGGAAGATTCACCCCTCCACTTT
. | TRBJ1-2 | . | TRBV28 | CASSLDMYGYTF | TGTGCCAGCAGTTTGGACATGTATGGCTACACCTTC
. | TRBJ2-3 | . | TRBV5-1 | CASSLDRVRTDTQYF | TGCGCCAGCAGCTTGGACAGGGTGAGGACAGATACGCAGTATTTT
. | TRBJ2-1 | . | TRBV27 | CASSLGWGEDAEQFF | TGTGCCAGCAGTTTGGGGTGGGGGGAGGACGCTGAGCAGTTCTTC
. | TRBJ2-7 | . | TRBV6-1 | CASLYRDSYEQYF | TGTGCCAGCTTATACCGTGACTCCTACGAGCAGTACTTC
few | TRBJ1-1 | . | TRBV30 | CAWAMNTEAFF | TGTGCCTGGGCCATGAACACTGAAGCTTTCTTT
. | TRBJ2-1 | TRBD1 | TRBV7-2 | CASSTRTGGGYNEQFF | TGTGCCAGCAGCACCCGGACAGGGGGAGGTTACAATGAGCAGTTCTTC